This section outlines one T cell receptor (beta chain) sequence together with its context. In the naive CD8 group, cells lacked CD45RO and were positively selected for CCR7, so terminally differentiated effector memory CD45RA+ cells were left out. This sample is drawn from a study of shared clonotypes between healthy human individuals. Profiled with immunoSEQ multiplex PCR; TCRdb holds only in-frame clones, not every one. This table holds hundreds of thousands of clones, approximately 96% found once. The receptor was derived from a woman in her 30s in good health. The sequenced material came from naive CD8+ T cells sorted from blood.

In DNA, the CDR3 is TGTGCCAGCATGCAGAACACTGAAGCTTTCTTT. Translating gives CASMQNTEAFF. The chain joins TRBV6-5 to TRBJ1-1; D unclear. Trimming left V 7 bases short and J 1 base short, with 4 bases between. From germline, CDR1 is MNHEY and CDR2 SVGAGI. The CDR3 has 11 amino acids.